A selection of T cell receptor beta chains follows, all from one sample in a study of shared clonotypes between healthy human individuals. Sequenced by immunoSEQ multiplex PCR; TCRdb stores in-frame clones only, minus some. The sample yields 600,000 or so clones, 95% to 98% seen once. The sample consisted of naive CD8+ T cells sorted from blood. Receptor source: a man aged 25 to 45 in good health. Each CDR3 is given with its conserved first and last residue. The D gene is left open where the match is weak. Clone size is given for some rows only: seen once, a few or many times, or a class if the clone is expanded.

D: TRBD1
size: -
length: 15
V: TRBV11-2
J: TRBJ2-2
DNA: TGTGCCAGCAGCCCATGGCAGGGGGCGGCCGGGGAGCTGTTTTTT
CDR3: CASSPWQGAAGELFF

D: -
size: -
length: 13
V: TRBV4-1
J: TRBJ1-1
DNA: TGCGCCAGCAGCCAGGGGGACGAAAGGGAAGCTTTCTTT
CDR3: CASSQGDEREAFF

D: -
size: -
length: 14
V: TRBV28
J: TRBJ2-3
DNA: TGTGCCAGCAGATTTGAGGGACCGGCAGATACGCAGTATTTT
CDR3: CASRFEGPADTQYF

D: -
size: -
length: 17
V: TRBV9
J: TRBJ1-2
DNA: TGTGCCAGCAGCGTCGGAGAGCACCGGGCCCCGGCTCATGGCTACACCTTC
CDR3: CASSVGEHRAPAHGYTF

D: -
size: -
length: 14
V: TRBV7-2
J: TRBJ2-7
DNA: TGTGCCAGCAGCTCGGGACTGAGTATCTACGAGCAGTACTTC
CDR3: CASSSGLSIYEQYF

D: TRBD2
size: -
length: 16
V: TRBV7-7
J: TRBJ2-7
DNA: TGTGCTAGCAGCTCTCCACTAGCGGGACCTCCCTACGAGCAGTACTTC
CDR3: CASSSPLAGPPYEQYF

D: -
size: -
length: 17
V: TRBV7-2
J: TRBJ2-1
DNA: TGTGCCAGCAGCTTAACTTCTCGGTGGGAGAGATACAATGAGCAGTTCTTC
CDR3: CASSLTSRWERYNEQFF

D: TRBD1
size: once
length: 15
V: TRBV5-5
J: TRBJ2-7
DNA: TGTGCCAGCAGCGCTGACAGGGGGGGACCCTACGAGCAGTACTTC
CDR3: CASSADRGGPYEQYF

D: -
size: -
length: 14
V: TRBV28
J: TRBJ1-4
DNA: TGTGCCAGCAGTTTCAGGGACGGCGATGAAAAACTGTTTTTT
CDR3: CASSFRDGDEKLFF

D: -
size: -
length: 14
V: TRBV27
J: TRBJ2-7
DNA: TGTGCCAGCAGTATCGGAGTCGAGTCCTACGAGCAGTACTTC
CDR3: CASSIGVESYEQYF

D: -
size: once
length: 13
V: TRBV6-6
J: TRBJ2-7
DNA: TGTGCCAGCAGTTATTCTCGCTCCTACGAGCAGTACTTC
CDR3: CASSYSRSYEQYF

D: TRBD2
size: -
length: 15
V: TRBV7-2
J: TRBJ2-1
DNA: TGTGCCAGCAGCTTAGATCTCGGGGAGGGAAGTGAGCAGTTCTTC
CDR3: CASSLDLGEGSEQFF

D: TRBD1
size: -
length: 15
V: TRBV10-3
J: TRBJ2-1
DNA: TGTGCCATCAGTGTAGGGGACAGCCCCTACAATGAGCAGTTCTTC
CDR3: CAISVGDSPYNEQFF

D: -
size: -
length: 15
V: TRBV4-2
J: TRBJ2-2
DNA: TGTGCCAGCAGCCAAGAAAGGGGGAGCACCGGGGAGCTGTTTTTT
CDR3: CASSQERGSTGELFF

D: TRBD2
size: -
length: 14
V: TRBV7-2
J: TRBJ2-7
DNA: TGTGCCAGCACCCCCATCTTCCGGGAGGGCCTCCAGTACTTC
CDR3: CASTPIFREGLQYF

D: -
size: -
length: 10
V: TRBV20-1
J: TRBJ2-7
DNA: TGCAGTGCCACCGGCGGGGAGCAGTACTTC
CDR3: CSATGGEQYF

D: -
size: -
length: 11
V: TRBV29-1
J: TRBJ2-1
DNA: TGCAGCGTTGGGGCGGGGTCTGAGCAGTTCTTC
CDR3: CSVGAGSEQFF

D: -
size: -
length: 17
V: TRBV7-9
J: TRBJ2-1
DNA: TGTGCCAGCAGCTTTTCCTTCGGGGGAGTGTCTGGCAATGAGCAGTTCTTC
CDR3: CASSFSFGGVSGNEQFF

D: -
size: -
length: 14
V: TRBV29-1
J: TRBJ2-5
DNA: TGCAGCGTTGTATTTGTGGGACTTCAAGAGACCCAGTACTTC
CDR3: CSVVFVGLQETQYF

D: -
size: -
length: 15
V: TRBV5-1
J: TRBJ2-3
DNA: TGCGCCAGCAGCTTGGTGGTTAGCGGCACAGATACGCAGTATTTT
CDR3: CASSLVVSGTDTQYF

D: -
size: -
length: 13
V: TRBV18
J: TRBJ2-5
DNA: TGTGCCAGCTCACCAGGGGGGAGAGAGACCCAGTACTTC
CDR3: CASSPGGRETQYF

D: -
size: -
length: 15
V: TRBV7-3
J: TRBJ2-1
DNA: TGTGCCAGCAGCTTCGGGCATACAACCTACAATGAGCAGTTCTTC
CDR3: CASSFGHTTYNEQFF